These 18 T cell receptor beta chains originate from one sample sequenced in a study of control samples from healthy donors and cancer patients. Generated by immunoSEQ multiplex PCR, the TCRdb table keeps only in-frame clones and is missing some. This table has more than 95,000 clones, 88% appearing once. The sample consisted of blood. The receptors derive from a woman aged 65 to 85 in good health.

The CDR3 sequence: CASSWGRGLETQYF. The CDR3 DNA sequence: TGCGCCAGCAGCTGGGGAAGGGGGCTGGAGACCCAGTACTTC. The V and J genes are TRBV5-1 and TRBJ2-5; 7 nucleotides align to TRBD1. V was clipped by 3 bases and J by 5 bases; unmatched bases: 7. Germline V gene sequence: CDR1 SGHRS, CDR2 YFSETQ. The CDR3 extends over 14 amino acids.

The V gene is TRBV7-3, the J gene TRBJ2-7, with D possibly TRBD1 on 6 matching bases. CDR1 SGHTA and CDR2 FQGTGA come from the germline V gene. The V and J ends lost 4 bases and 3 bases respectively, with 16 bases between them. The CDR3 length is 15 residues. CDR3: CASSSQPGQSYEQYF. In nucleotides, the CDR3 is TGTGCCAGCAGCTCACAGCCGGGACAAAGCTACGAGCAGTACTTC.

The chain employs TRBV2 and TRBJ1-6; D not certain. Germline V CDR1 and CDR2: SNHLY, FYNNEI. V lost 5 bases and J lost 8, with 13 bases in between. The CDR3 runs to 14 residues. The CDR3 region is CASSPRPGYSPLHF. The CDR3 DNA reads as TGTGCCAGCAGTCCTCGACCGGGATATTCACCCCTCCACTTT.

The gene calls are TRBV6-2 or TRBV6-3 and TRBJ2-2; D remains unclear. Germline-derived CDR1 and CDR2 are MNHEY and SVGEGT. Trimming took off 0 bases at V and 5 bases at J, with 13 bases between the two ends. This CDR3 has 16 residues. This chain's CDR3 is CASSYSTFDVTGELFF. As DNA, the CDR3 is TGTGCCAGCAGTTACTCTACCTTCGACGTGACCGGGGAGCTGTTTTTT.

The chain combines TRBV6-6 with TRBJ1-4, with a weak D call TRBD1 (5 bases). The CDR3 is made up of 13 amino acids. Trimming took 6 bases from V and 4 from J, leaving 9 bases between them. Germline loops: CDR1 MNHNY, CDR2 SVGAGI (reference sequence). The CDR3 DNA follows: TGTGCCAGCAGACCAGGGATTAATGAAAAACTGTTTTTT. It codes for CASRPGINEKLFF.

In its sample, this clone was seen a few times. Sequence at one end of the junction differs from germline and may be a read error. V usage is TRBV18 and J usage is TRBJ1-1; TRBD1 matches at 7 bases. Germline assignment: CDR1 KGHSH and CDR2 LQKENI. The CDR3 is made up of 14 amino acids. CDR3 nucleotides: TGTGCCAGCTTACCACAGGGGTCGAACACTGAAGCTTTCTTT. Its protein product is CASLPQGSNTEAFF.

This CDR3 reads CASSPGHITRTDTQYF. As DNA, the CDR3 is TGTGCCAGCAGCCCTGGACATATTACTCGCACAGATACGCAGTATTTT. The chain combines TRBV6-2 or TRBV6-3 with TRBJ2-3; D perhaps matches TRBD1 (5 bases). This CDR3 spans 16 amino acids. Trimming removed 6 bases at V and 1 base at J, with 17 bases between. Germline CDR1 reads MNHEY; CDR2 reads SVGEGT.

V and J are TRBV5-1 and TRBJ2-5; TRBD2 aligns across 11 bases. With V trimmed by 2 bases and J by 4 bases, 13 bases remained unmatched. In germline, CDR1 is SGHRS, CDR2 YFSETQ. The CDR3 length is 18 residues. CDR3 in amino acids: CASSFGISGGAVVETQYF. Here the CDR3 DNA reads TGCGCCAGCAGCTTCGGGATTAGCGGGGGGGCAGTCGTAGAGACCCAGTACTTC.

The J gene is TRBJ1-1, the V gene TRBV18; D remains ambiguous. CDR1 is KGHSH and CDR2 is LQKENI in the germline V gene. The CDR3 is made up of 14 amino acids. V was shortened by 5 bases and J by 0 bases, with 10 bases between the two germline ends. CDR3 coding DNA: TGTGCCAGCTCATTAAACAGTTTGAACACTGAAGCTTTCTTT. Residues: CASSLNSLNTEAFF.

V and J are TRBV2 and TRBJ1-6, with D maybe TRBD1 (5 bases). The CDR3 is made up of 15 amino acids. Germline CDR1 and CDR2: SNHLY and FYNNEI. Trimming took 5 bases from V and 7 from J, leaving 15 bases between them. CDR3 protein: CASSQSGLGNSPLHF. CDR3 DNA sequence: TGTGCCAGCAGTCAATCGGGGCTGGGGAATTCACCCCTCCACTTT.

The chain links TRBV6-5 to TRBJ1-4, with a tentative D call TRBD1 (6 bases). CDR1 MNHEY and CDR2 SVGAGI come from the germline V gene. Between the trimmed V and J ends, which lost 8 bases and 5 bases, there was a span of 15 bases. The CDR3 is 14 residues long. The CDR3 is CASREDSSNEKLFF. CDR3 DNA: TGTGCCAGCCGGGAGGACAGCTCAAATGAAAAACTGTTTTTT.

This sequence joins TRBV27 and TRBJ1-5, with D unresolved. The length of the CDR3 is 16 residues. Per germline, CDR1 MNHEY and CDR2 SMNVEV (reference sequence). V was shortened by 2 bases and J by 6 bases, with 17 bases between the two germline ends. The CDR3 bases are TGTGCCAGCAGTTTAGGATCCCCCAGATCAGGTCAGCCCCAGCATTTT. It specifies CASSLGSPRSGQPQHF.

This chain uses TRBV7-2 with TRBJ2-7; D not resolved. With 6 bases removed from V and 6 bases from J, the gap between germline ends came to 12 bases. This CDR3 is 12 amino acids long. From germline, CDR1 is SGHTA and CDR2 FQGNSA. CDR3 in DNA: TGTGCCAGCAGTTTCGCCTGGGGCGAGCAGTACTTC. Protein sequence: CASSFAWGEQYF.

This clone occurred once. The V and J genes are TRBV12-3 or TRBV12-4 and TRBJ2-2; a weak D match, TRBD2 (5 bases). This CDR3 is 13 amino acids long. The V and J ends lost 7 bases and 6 bases respectively, with 12 bases between them. Here the CDR3 reads CASTPIGAGELFF. The CDR3, as DNA: TGTGCCAGCACACCGATCGGGGCCGGGGAGCTGTTTTTT.

The genes are TRBV7-9 and TRBJ1-2, with D possibly being TRBD1 (6 bases). The CDR3 extends over 13 amino acids. Germline assignment: CDR1 SEHNR and CDR2 FQNEAQ (reference sequence). The V end lost 1 base, the J end lost 8 bases, and 11 bases lay between the germline ends. The CDR3 loop is CASSLGQDRGYTF. The CDR3 DNA is TGTGCCAGCAGCTTAGGACAGGATAGGGGCTACACCTTC.

The V and J genes are TRBV5-6 and TRBJ1-5; TRBD1 might be the D (5 bases). V lost 0 bases to trimming and J lost 3 bases, with 13 bases between them. Germline V CDR1 and CDR2: SGHDT, YYEEEE. CDR3 length equals 16 residues. CDR3 coding DNA: TGTGCCAGCAGCTTGGGGGCCGGGACCGTCAATCAGCCCCAGCATTTT. Translating gives CASSLGAGTVNQPQHF.

About this clone itself: This sample includes further DNA sequences coding for the same CDR3. The chain employs TRBV6-6 and TRBJ1-2; D is ambiguous. V lost 6 bases to trimming and J lost 3 bases, with 8 bases between them. Per the germline V gene, CDR1 is MNHNY and CDR2 is SVGAGI (reference sequence). The CDR3 is made up of 12 amino acids. CDR3 sequence: CASRSGDYGYTF. CDR3 DNA sequence: TGTGCCAGCAGGAGTGGGGACTATGGCTACACCTTC.

The chain carries TRBV5-6 and TRBJ2-7; 7 bases line up with TRBD1. This CDR3 has 13 amino acids. V was clipped by 4 bases and J by 2 bases; unmatched bases: 3. Germline V lookup: CDR1 SGHDT, CDR2 YYEEEE. CDR3 region: CASSRDSTYEQYF. In DNA form, the CDR3 reads TGTGCCAGCAGCCGGGACAGTACCTACGAGCAGTACTTC.